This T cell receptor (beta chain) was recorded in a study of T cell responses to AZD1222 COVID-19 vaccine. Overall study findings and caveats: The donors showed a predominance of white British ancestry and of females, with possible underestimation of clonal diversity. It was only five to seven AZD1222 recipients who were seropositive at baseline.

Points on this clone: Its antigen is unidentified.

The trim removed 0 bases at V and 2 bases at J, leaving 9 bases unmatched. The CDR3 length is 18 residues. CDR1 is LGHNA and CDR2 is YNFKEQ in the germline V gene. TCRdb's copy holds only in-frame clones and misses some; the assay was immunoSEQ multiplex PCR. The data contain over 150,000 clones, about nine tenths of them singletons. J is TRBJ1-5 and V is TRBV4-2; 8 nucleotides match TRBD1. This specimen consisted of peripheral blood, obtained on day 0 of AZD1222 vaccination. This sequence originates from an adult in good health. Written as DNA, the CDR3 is TGTGCCAGCAGCCAAGATCTCAGGGGGCAAAGACGCAATCAGCCCCAGCATTTT. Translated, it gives CASSQDLRGQRRNQPQHF.